This T cell receptor (beta chain) is drawn from a study of cytomegalovirus exposure and HLA in healthy donors. The wider study: In a later analysis, it was reported that the approximately 110 validation repertoires had been produced on the same platform as the roughly 700 repertoires belonging to the first cohort.

A word on this clone: The target antigen is unknown.

General study points: Cytomegalovirus-associated status was assigned to some 180 TCR beta chains.

Germline CDR1 SGHRS, CDR2 YFSETQ. The CDR3 extends over 18 amino acids. Trimming removed 4 bases from V and 3 bases from J; junction bases left unmatched: 7. Here immunoSEQ multiplex PCR was the method, and the copy in TCRdb shows in-frame clones only, minus some. The sample contains over 120,000 clones, 94% of which appear only once. The genes are TRBV5-1 and TRBJ2-1, with 16 bases matching TRBD2. Input material: PBMCs. This TCR was sampled from a man younger than 30 in good health and CMV-seropositive. The CDR3 spells CASSPGTSGRGYYNEQFF. The CDR3 coding sequence is TGCGCCAGCAGCCCGGGGACTAGCGGGAGGGGGTACTACAATGAGCAGTTCTTC.